The next 21 T cell receptor beta chains were all read from a single sample in a study of T-cell reconstitution after alpha-beta-depleted transplantation in children. Unique molecular identifiers were incorporated during preparation of the TCRbeta library. From the PCR reads, TCRdb called clonotypes with MiXCR, one entry per CDR3 protein. The sample consists of approximately 500,000 distinct CDR3 sequences, about a quarter of them appearing once. Material: PBMCs, obtained before TCRalphabeta/CD19-depleted stem cell transplant. The receptors were sampled from a boy younger than two with Wiskott-Aldrich syndrome, due to receive a stem cell transplant.

There are a few counts of this clonotype. This chain connects TRBV15 to TRBJ2-1, with 11 positions matching TRBD2. J lost 10 bases, V lost 2 bases, and 10 bases had no gene match. Germline assignment: CDR1 LNHNV and CDR2 YYDKDF (reference sequence). The CDR3 runs to 16 residues. The CDR3 protein is CATSRSLIAGGAEQFF. Here the CDR3 DNA reads TGTGCCACCAGCAGATCACTCATAGCGGGAGGGGCGGAGCAGTTCTTC.

This clonotype turned up a few times. The chain links TRBV5-1 to TRBJ2-2; 9 bases map to TRBD2. Germline loops: CDR1 SGHRS, CDR2 YFSETQ. J was trimmed by 4 bases and V by 4 bases; bases with no gene match: 8. CDR3 size: 16 residues. CDR3 coding DNA: TGCGCCAGCAGCCCCTTGACTAGCGGAGGCACCGGGGAGCTGTTTTTT. It codes for CASSPLTSGGTGELFF.

This clonotype was detected a few times. V usage is TRBV20-1 and J usage is TRBJ2-2, with TRBD1 identical over 7 bases. The V gene end was trimmed by 1 base and the J gene end by 5 bases; junction bases not matched to a gene: 7. There are 15 residues in the CDR3. Germline V CDR1 and CDR2: DFQATT, SNEGSKA (reference sequence). The CDR3 DNA is TGCAGTGCTAGAGCTCGACAGGGATCGACCGGGGAGCTGTTTTTT. The encoded protein is CSARARQGSTGELFF.

The chain links TRBV7-2 to TRBJ2-4, with D hard to call. V was clipped by 4 bases and J by 4 bases, with 11 bases between them. The CDR3 covers 14 residues. CDR1 SGHTA and CDR2 FQGNSA come from the germline V gene. Here the CDR3 DNA reads TGTGCCAGCAGCTCAGCTCCAGAAAAAAACATTCAGTACTTC. Protein sequence: CASSSAPEKNIQYF.

This clonotype has more than one count but fewer than ten. The chain links TRBV6-2 or TRBV6-3 to TRBJ2-7, with D perhaps matching TRBD1 or TRBD2 (5 bases each). Trimming shortened V by 2 bases and J by 3 bases, and 11 bases separated the two germline ends. This CDR3 region has 14 residues. The germline V gene encodes CDR1 MNHEY and CDR2 SVGEGT. The CDR3 protein is CASSYRGPVYEQYF. CDR3 nucleotide sequence: TGTGCCAGCAGTTACCGGGGACCAGTCTACGAGCAGTACTTC.

The V gene is TRBV5-1, the J gene TRBJ2-1, with 9 bases that match TRBD2. J lost 3 bases, V lost 0 bases, and 4 bases had no gene match. Germline CDR1 and CDR2: SGHRS and YFSETQ. The CDR3 consists of 16 residues. CDR3 in amino acids: CASSLVTSGYYNEQFF. The DNA for the CDR3 is TGCGCCAGCAGCTTGGTGACTAGCGGTTACTACAATGAGCAGTTCTTC.

This clonotype was found a few times. The chain carries TRBV5-1 and TRBJ2-3; D gene ambiguous. CDR1 is SGHRS and CDR2 is YFSETQ in the germline V gene. This CDR3 region has 13 residues. Trimming stripped 1 base from V and 3 bases from J, with 6 bases between. This CDR3 is CASSLITTDTQYF. CDR3 sequence (DNA): TGCGCCAGCAGCTTGATTACAACAGATACGCAGTATTTT. Together with reference TRBV5-1 and TRBJ2-3, the CDR3 gives the full variable domain: KAGVTQTPRYLIKTRGQQVTLSCSPISGHRSVSWYQQTPGQGLQFLFEYFSETQRNKGNFPGRFSGRQFSNSRSEMNVSTLELGDSALYLCASSLITTDTQYFGPGTRLTVL.

Remarks on this clonotype: An end of the junction differs from the germline gene, which may be a read error. The chain carries TRBV6-2 or TRBV6-3 and TRBJ2-4; D gene unclear. This CDR3 contains 11 residues. CDR1 is MNHEY, CDR2 SVGEGT, per germline. In nucleotides, the CDR3 is TGTGCCAGCACGGCTGGGAACAGTCAGTACTTC. Translated, it gives CASTAGNSQYF.

The J gene is TRBJ2-7, the V gene TRBV28; 8 bases line up with TRBD2. J gave up 4 bases and V 11 bases, and 7 bases lay outside the gene matches. From germline, CDR1 is MDHEN and CDR2 SYDVKM. This CDR3 spans 12 amino acids. The CDR3: CAGGSGSYEQYF. The CDR3 nucleotides are TGTGCCGGGGGGAGCGGGAGTTACGAGCAGTACTTC.

Only a few counts were recorded for this clonotype. The gene calls are TRBV5-1 and TRBJ2-1; the D call may be TRBD1 or TRBD2 (6 bases each). The CDR3 runs 14 residues. Deletions cut 5 bases from V and 8 bases from J, with 17 bases between. Per the germline V gene, CDR1 is SGHRS and CDR2 is YFSETQ. The CDR3 here is CASSVRGLMDEQFF. In nucleotides, the CDR3 is TGCGCCAGCAGTGTTCGGGGGCTAATGGATGAGCAGTTCTTC.

V gene TRBV12-3 or TRBV12-4 combines with J gene TRBJ1-5; D gene unclear. CDR3 size: 15 residues. The V end was cut by 4 bases, the J end by 0 bases, with 10 bases between. CDR3: CASSYRHNSNQPQHF. In DNA, the CDR3 is TGTGCCAGCAGTTATCGACATAATAGCAATCAGCCCCAGCATTTT.

The V call is TRBV20-1, the J call TRBJ2-5; TRBD2 might be the D (6 bases). The length of the CDR3 is 14 residues. Trimming pared 0 bases from V and 5 bases from J, leaving 13 bases between. Germline CDR1 is DFQATT and CDR2 is SNEGSKA (reference sequence). CDR3 sequence reads: CSARDDGSLETQYF. CDR3 sequence (DNA): TGCAGTGCTAGAGATGACGGGAGCCTCGAGACCCAGTACTTC.

The sample holds a few counts of this clonotype. The gene calls are TRBV24-1 and TRBJ2-4, with D perhaps TRBD1 (5 bases). There are 15 residues in the CDR3. Germline values: CDR1 KGHDR, CDR2 SFDVKD. V lost 4 bases to trimming and J lost 3 bases, with 12 bases between them. The CDR3 is CATSDDGRGKNIQYF. For the CDR3, the DNA is TGTGCCACCAGTGACGACGGAAGGGGCAAAAACATTCAGTACTTC.

This clonotype has a handful of counts. The chain uses TRBV5-1 and TRBJ2-3; 10 bases line up with TRBD2. Germline V gene data show CDR1 as SGHRS and CDR2 as YFSETQ. There are 17 residues in the CDR3. J was trimmed by 1 base and V by 0 bases; bases with no gene match: 5. In DNA, the CDR3 is TGCGCCAGCAGCTTGGGGACTAGCGGAGGGGGCACAGATACGCAGTATTTT. It yields the protein CASSLGTSGGGTDTQYF. The full variable domain, completed using reference TRBV5-1 and TRBJ2-3, is KAGVTQTPRYLIKTRGQQVTLSCSPISGHRSVSWYQQTPGQGLQFLFEYFSETQRNKGNFPGRFSGRQFSNSRSEMNVSTLELGDSALYLCASSLGTSGGGTDTQYFGPGTRLTVL.

This clonotype was counted between two and nine times. The rearrangement uses TRBV5-1 and TRBJ2-2; possible D gene TRBD1, 6 bases. The germline V and J ends were trimmed by 4 bases and 4 bases, with 14 bases remaining between them. This CDR3 has 15 amino acids. From germline, CDR1 is SGHRS and CDR2 YFSETQ. DNA for the CDR3: TGCGCCAGCAGCACTACAGGGTTATCCACCGGGGAGCTGTTTTTT. Its translation is CASSTTGLSTGELFF.

In this sample, this clonotype turned up a few times. The gene calls are TRBV14 and TRBJ2-1; D not certain. Germline V lookup: CDR1 SGHDN, CDR2 FVKESK. V dropped 0 bases and J dropped 7 bases, with 10 bases sitting between them. The CDR3 runs 14 residues. CDR3: CASSQDTRLNEQFF. Written as DNA, the CDR3 is TGTGCCAGCAGCCAAGATACCAGATTGAATGAGCAGTTCTTC.

A few counts support this clonotype. V gene TRBV5-6 combines with J gene TRBJ1-3; D is unresolved. V gave up 2 bases and J gave up 4 bases, with 10 bases separating them. Germline assignment: CDR1 SGHDT and CDR2 YYEEEE. The CDR3 covers 14 residues. This CDR3 reads CASSLGTVGNTIYF. The CDR3 DNA reads as TGTGCCAGCAGCTTAGGAACAGTCGGAAACACCATATATTTT.

This chain links TRBV11-2 with TRBJ2-7; D possibly corresponds to TRBD1 (5 bases). This CDR3 is 14 amino acids long. Per the germline V gene, CDR1 is SGHAT and CDR2 is FQNNGV. V was pared by 4 bases and J by 0 bases, with 10 bases between. CDR3 in DNA: TGTGCCAGCAGCTGGGGCCGGCTCTCCTACGAGCAGTACTTC. This gives the protein CASSWGRLSYEQYF.

CDR3 in DNA: TGTGCCAGCAGCCAAGGACGGATTAGTCTTGATACGCAGTATTTT. It yields the protein CASSQGRISLDTQYF. The V gene is TRBV14, the J gene TRBJ2-3; D uncertain. CDR1 is SGHDN, CDR2 FVKESK, per germline. Trimming removed 1 base from V and 6 bases from J, with 14 bases in between. The CDR3 runs to 15 residues.

J is TRBJ2-2 and V is TRBV12-3 or TRBV12-4; no reliable D call. Trimming took off 7 bases at V and 6 bases at J, with 15 bases between the two ends. This CDR3 contains 14 residues. The CDR3 spells CASTPLSVAGELFF. The CDR3 nucleotides are TGTGCCAGCACGCCCCTTTCCGTGGCCGGGGAGCTGTTTTTT.

This chain joins TRBV20-1 and TRBJ2-5, with 12 bases fitting TRBD2. The J segment lost 1 base and the V segment lost 6 bases, leaving 6 bases of the junction unmatched. The length of the CDR3 is 15 residues. Germline V CDR1 and CDR2: DFQATT, SNEGSKA (reference sequence). In nucleotides, the CDR3 is TGCAGTGCCACTGGACTAGCGGGACCCCAAGAGACCCAGTACTTC. This encodes CSATGLAGPQETQYF.